The present TCR beta chain was sequenced within a study of cytomegalovirus exposure and HLA in healthy donors. Overall study results and limits: Previous analysis showed most TCR beta V segments were productive about 90% or about 30% of the time.

Primers: 60 Vbeta forward and 13 Jbeta reverse. The table came from immunoSEQ multiplex PCR; TCRdb's copy has only in-frame clones and leaves some out. The table shows about 69,000 clones, with more than 75% occurring only once. Trimming removed 0 bases from V and 0 bases from J, with 11 bases in between. Germline V gives CDR1 SGHNT, CDR2 YYREEE (reference sequence). The CDR3 is made up of 16 amino acids. In the case of this clone: Its target is unknown.

The specimen was PBMCs. The chain links TRBV5-4 to TRBJ2-3; D gene ambiguous. This sequence was found in a man aged 18 to 35 in good health and CMV-seronegative. The CDR3 nucleotides are TGTGCCAGCAGCTTGGAACCGCTCAGGAGCACAGATACGCAGTATTTT. Translated: CASSLEPLRSTDTQYF.